This TCR beta chain was captured by sequencing in a study of regulatory T cells in long-lasting Graves disease. Time point described: newly diagnosed GD, antithyroid drugs for less than 3 months. PBMCs were the source of the RNA used for TCR sequencing. J gave up 2 bases and V 0 bases, and 2 bases lay outside the gene matches. Germline loops: CDR1 SGDLS, CDR2 YYNGEE. The CDR3 consists of 17 residues. Libraries of TCR beta came from iRepertoire HTBI primers plus Arm-PCR of CDR3 regions. One entry per CDR3 protein, called by TCRdb with MiXCR from the multiplex PCR reads. In the table there are over 300,000 distinct CDR3 sequences, 15% of which are singletons. Many counts were recorded for this clonotype.

This clonotype was obtained from a female donor with Graves disease. The material was peripheral blood mononuclear cells (PBMCs), obtained at new diagnosis, from a patient treated with antithyroid drugs. The genes are TRBV9 and TRBJ2-3, with 14 bases lining up with TRBD2. CDR3 protein: CASSVGTSGGITDTQYF. Here the CDR3 DNA reads TGTGCCAGCAGCGTAGGGACTAGCGGGGGGATCACAGATACGCAGTATTTT.